The source of this T cell receptor beta chain is a study of blood T cell repertoires in COVID-19. Profiling relied on immunoSEQ multiplex PCR, and the TCRdb table lists in-frame clones only, not all of them. This sample has around 300,000 clones; 90% occur once, and the top ten carry about 1%. The CDR3 sequence is 16 residues long. The V gene's germline CDR1 is SGHRS and CDR2 YFSETQ. The V and J ends lost 6 bases and 5 bases, in that order; junction bases with no gene match: 9. The clonotype was recovered from a middle-aged woman with COVID-19, enrolled during active disease. The rearrangement uses TRBV5-1 and TRBJ2-5, with 14 bases aligning to TRBD2. Sequenced input: peripheral blood. The CDR3 DNA reads TGCGCCAGCACTCTGGGGACTAGCGGGGGTCGGGAGACCCAGTACTTC. The encoded protein is CASTLGTSGGRETQYF.